One sample yielded the 19 T cell receptor beta chains listed below, sequenced in a study of OX40 agonist ivuxolimab in advanced cancers. The method was immunoSEQ multiplex PCR; TCRdb's version includes in-frame clones alone and lacks a portion of them. This table has approximately 46,000 clones, 88% appearing once. This sample comprised CD4+ or CD8+ T cells sorted from blood, obtained in a trial of the OX40 agonist ivuxolimab. Receptors were obtained from an adult with an advanced solid tumor such as melanoma, head and neck, liver or kidney cancer.

In nucleotides, the CDR3 is TGTGCTAGTGGTTTTTCGACAGTGGCTAGCACAGATACGCAGTATTTT. Protein: CASGFSTVASTDTQYF. The chain has TRBV12-5 and TRBJ2-3, with D maybe TRBD1 (5 bases). Trimming left V 3 bases short and J 0 bases short, with 13 bases between. Germline CDR1 LGHNT, CDR2 FRNRAP. The CDR3 has 16 residues.

V is TRBV7-9 and J is TRBJ2-1; 7 nucleotides align to TRBD1. Germline values: CDR1 SEHNR, CDR2 FQNEAQ (reference sequence). CDR3 size: 14 residues. J lost 6 bases, V lost 4 bases, and 6 bases had no gene match. The CDR3 DNA is TGTGCCAGCAGCTACCGACAGGGAAGCAATGAGCAGTTCTTC. Protein: CASSYRQGSNEQFF.

This clone is categorized as medium-sized. The chain carries TRBV6-5 and TRBJ1-1, with 7 nucleotides matching TRBD1. The CDR3 contains 14 residues. Germline V gives CDR1 MNHEY, CDR2 SVGAGI. The trim removed 3 bases at V and 4 bases at J, leaving 5 bases unmatched. The CDR3: CASSYPGQSTEAFF. The CDR3 region has the DNA TGTGCCAGCAGTTATCCGGGACAGAGCACTGAAGCTTTCTTT.

This clone appeared once. This chain joins TRBV6-5 and TRBJ2-1; possible D gene TRBD1, 6 bases. The CDR3 spans 13 residues. V was trimmed by 7 bases and J by 6 bases, leaving 13 bases between them. Germline values: CDR1 MNHEY, CDR2 SVGAGI. CDR3 coding DNA: TGTGCCAGCAAACCGGGACATATCAATGAGCAGTTCTTC. Encoded protein: CASKPGHINEQFF.

Within the sample, this clone is large. The J gene is TRBJ1-1, the V gene TRBV5-1, with no clear D. The CDR3 loop spans 12 amino acids. V lost 5 bases and J lost 1, with 6 bases in between. Germline CDR1 reads SGHRS; CDR2 reads YFSETQ. The CDR3, as DNA: TGCGCCAGCAGAGAGGAGAACACTGAAGCTTTCTTT. As protein: CASREENTEAFF.

V is TRBV28 and J is TRBJ1-4, with D tentatively TRBD1 (5 bases). This CDR3 is 15 amino acids long. V was shortened by 2 bases and J by 0 bases, with 7 bases between the two germline ends. From germline, CDR1 is MDHEN and CDR2 SYDVKM. CDR3 amino acids: CASSLRGATNEKLFF. CDR3 sequence (DNA): TGTGCCAGCAGTTTAAGAGGGGCAACTAATGAAAAACTGTTTTTT.

This clone has only a few counts. The V and J genes are TRBV6-5 and TRBJ2-1, with 11 bases that match TRBD1. V trimming: 1 base; J trimming: 3 bases; junction bases outside the gene matches: 2. CDR1 MNHEY and CDR2 SVGAGI come from the germline V gene. There are 16 residues in the CDR3. The CDR3 coding sequence is TGTGCCAGCAGTTACTTGGGACAGGGGGACTACAATGAGCAGTTCTTC. This codes for CASSYLGQGDYNEQFF.

On this clone itself: At one end the junction does not follow the germline gene, possibly because of a read error. This rearrangement joins TRBV2 to TRBJ2-1; no reliable D call. Germline loops: CDR1 SNHLY, CDR2 FYNNEI. The CDR3 covers 14 residues. Here the CDR3 DNA reads TGTGCCAGCAGCTCTCTGGGCTCCAACAATGAGCAGTTCTTC. Protein product: CASSSLGSNNEQFF.

V usage is TRBV7-8 and J usage is TRBJ2-7; 8 bases align to TRBD1. Per germline, CDR1 SGHVS and CDR2 FQNEAQ. This CDR3 spans 12 amino acids. With V trimmed by 6 bases and J by 6 bases, 4 bases remained unmatched. The CDR3 loop is CASSSQGAEQYV. The CDR3 DNA sequence: TGTGCCAGCAGTTCTCAGGGGGCCGAGCAGTACGTC.

V gene TRBV6-5 combines with J gene TRBJ2-3; 13 bases fit TRBD2. Germline V gene data show CDR1 as MNHEY and CDR2 as SVGAGI. CDR3 length: 15 amino acids. V shed 6 bases and J 5 bases; nucleotides not matched to a gene: 5. The CDR3 sequence: CASSGLAGVIDTQYF. In nucleotides, the CDR3 is TGTGCCAGCAGCGGACTAGCGGGGGTCATAGATACGCAGTATTTT.

The V call is TRBV4-3, the J call TRBJ1-1, with D uncertain. The germline CDR1 and CDR2 sequences are LGHNA and YSLEER. The CDR3 length is 16 residues. The V end lost 4 bases, the J end lost 0 bases, and 15 bases lay between the germline ends. The CDR3 DNA follows: TGCGCCAGCAGCCCTACGTCTGGGTCCTTGAACACTGAAGCTTTCTTT. Encoded protein: CASSPTSGSLNTEAFF.

V and J are TRBV5-6 and TRBJ2-5, with a possible D match to TRBD1 (6 bases). The germline V and J ends were trimmed by 5 bases and 4 bases, with 15 bases remaining between them. Germline V gene sequence: CDR1 SGHDT, CDR2 YYEEEE. CDR3 size: 14 residues. The CDR3 sequence is CASSSTGWGETQYF. In DNA, the CDR3 is TGTGCCAGCAGTTCTACAGGGTGGGGAGAGACCCAGTACTTC.

The chain uses TRBV5-1 and TRBJ1-5, with D possibly matching TRBD1 (6 bases). This CDR3 is 15 amino acids long. Between the trimmed V and J ends, which lost 2 bases and 6 bases, there was a span of 15 bases. CDR1 is SGHRS, CDR2 YFSETQ, per germline. The CDR3 DNA sequence: TGCGCCAGCAGCTTAGAACCAGGGGTGGCTCAGCCCCAGCATTTT. It specifies CASSLEPGVAQPQHF.

This clone was counted once. The chain employs TRBV9 and TRBJ1-6; 7 bases agree with TRBD1. V shed 4 bases, J shed 7 bases, and the junction held 8 bases outside the gene matches. Per the germline V gene, CDR1 is SGDLS and CDR2 is YYNGEE. The length of the CDR3 is 15 residues. CDR3 amino acids: CASSQTGTANSPLHF. The DNA of the CDR3 is TGTGCCAGCAGCCAGACCGGGACAGCCAATTCACCCCTCCACTTT.

This chain uses TRBV4-2 with TRBJ2-1; 8 nucleotides agree with TRBD2. J was trimmed by 3 bases and V by 0 bases; bases with no gene match: 7. Germline-derived CDR1 and CDR2 are LGHNA and YNFKEQ. CDR3 length equals 17 residues. CDR3 bases: TGTGCCAGCAGCCAAGAGTACCGGGGGGGCATCTACAATGAGCAGTTCTTC. It codes for CASSQEYRGGIYNEQFF.

This rearrangement joins TRBV4-1 to TRBJ2-7; 10 positions match TRBD1. The CDR3 consists of 16 residues. The germline V gene has CDR1 MGHRA and CDR2 YSYEKL. The V gene end was trimmed by 0 bases and the J gene end by 3 bases; junction bases not matched to a gene: 5. CDR3 in DNA: TGCGCCAGCAGCCAAGATCCGGACAGGGGGTACTACGAGCAGTACTTC. Amino acids: CASSQDPDRGYYEQYF.

This clone was seen a single time. The chain links TRBV6-6 to TRBJ2-5; the D is unclear. The CDR3 is 12 amino acids. Trimming shortened V by 0 bases and J by 4 bases, and 3 bases separated the two germline ends. The germline V gene has CDR1 MNHNY and CDR2 SVGAGI (reference sequence). CDR3 residues: CASSYSGETQYF. CDR3 nucleotide sequence: TGTGCCAGCAGTTACTCAGGAGAGACCCAGTACTTC.

The chain combines TRBV4-3 with TRBJ1-2; tentatively, D is TRBD1 (5 bases). V was trimmed by 0 bases and J by 5 bases, leaving 10 bases between them. Germline V CDR1 and CDR2: LGHNA, YSLEER. The CDR3 is 14 amino acids. The CDR3 spells CASSQDRVGYGYTF. DNA for the CDR3: TGCGCCAGCAGCCAAGACAGGGTGGGATATGGCTACACCTTC.

CDR3 sequence reads: CASSSSTTSPLHF. CDR3 DNA: TGTGCCAGCAGCTCATCAACGACTTCACCCCTCCACTTT. The chain employs TRBV7-2 and TRBJ1-6; D call uncertain. Trimming shortened V by 4 bases and J by 9 bases, and 10 bases separated the two germline ends. Germline V gene data show CDR1 as SGHTA and CDR2 as FQGNSA. The CDR3 covers 13 residues. Filled out from reference TRBV7-2 and TRBJ1-6, the complete variable domain reads GAGVSQSPSNKVTEKGKDVELRCDPISGHTALYWYRQSLGQGLEFLIYFQGNSAPDKSGLPSDRFSAERTGGSVSTLTIQRTQQEDSAVYLCASSSSTTSPLHFGNGTRLTVT.